This is a list of T cell receptor beta chains from one sample in a study of blood T cell repertoires in COVID-19. The method was immunoSEQ multiplex PCR; TCRdb's version includes in-frame clones alone and lacks a portion of them. The sample gives 170,000 or so clones, roughly 84% of which show up once; around 6.6% is in the top ten. Input material: peripheral blood. These TCRs come from a man aged 50-60 years with active or convalescent COVID-19. CDR3s include the opening cysteine and the closing phenylalanine or tryptophan.

v_gene: TRBV6-5
j_gene: TRBJ1-6
CDR3aa: CASSPPGQGTLHF

v_gene: TRBV5-1
j_gene: TRBJ1-5
CDR3aa: CAKVSPEDEGEPSCDQPQHF

v_gene: TRBV9
j_gene: TRBJ1-1
CDR3aa: CASSTTGSDTEAFF

v_gene: TRBV5-1
j_gene: TRBJ2-2
CDR3aa: CASSLSGGRNGELFF

v_gene: TRBV19
j_gene: TRBJ2-2
CDR3aa: CASSNTGTRWPGELFF

v_gene: TRBV29-1
j_gene: TRBJ1-1
CDR3aa: CSVAGQAVGTEAFF

v_gene: TRBV6-2/TRBV6-3
j_gene: TRBJ2-3
CDR3aa: CASSFPLKLAGDRPQDTQYF

v_gene: TRBV10-3
j_gene: TRBJ2-7
CDR3aa: CAISVDRESYEQYF

v_gene: TRBV9
j_gene: TRBJ2-7
CDR3aa: CASSAVGTGRSEQYF

v_gene: TRBV6-5
j_gene: TRBJ1-4
CDR3aa: CASSLDRAEKLFF

v_gene: TRBV28
j_gene: TRBJ1-4
CDR3aa: CASMTATNEKLFF

v_gene: TRBV7-9
j_gene: TRBJ1-4
CDR3aa: CASSFTGLNEKLFF

v_gene: TRBV5-4
j_gene: TRBJ2-1
CDR3aa: CASSPTSGGAYNEQFF

v_gene: TRBV6-5
j_gene: TRBJ2-7
CDR3aa: CASTLTYEQYF

v_gene: TRBV5-6
j_gene: TRBJ2-7
CDR3aa: CASSGAGQGVVLGEQYF

v_gene: TRBV5-1
j_gene: TRBJ2-1
CDR3aa: CASSQGLDEQFF

v_gene: TRBV6-5
j_gene: TRBJ1-5
CDR3aa: CASRAGNFRNQPQHF

v_gene: TRBV7-3
j_gene: TRBJ2-3
CDR3aa: CASSFSTSGTADTQYF

v_gene: TRBV7-8
j_gene: TRBJ1-5
CDR3aa: CASSPRPYSNQPQHF

v_gene: TRBV15
j_gene: TRBJ2-1
CDR3aa: CATSRHSRDRESNEQFF

v_gene: TRBV6-5
j_gene: TRBJ2-7
CDR3aa: CASTYTGGRNEQYF

v_gene: TRBV10-3
j_gene: TRBJ2-1
CDR3aa: CAISDLRGYNEQFF

v_gene: TRBV19
j_gene: TRBJ1-3
CDR3aa: CASSRPVTGSGNTIYF

v_gene: TRBV9
j_gene: TRBJ2-1
CDR3aa: CASSVNTGTDGQFF

v_gene: TRBV6-1
j_gene: TRBJ1-1
CDR3aa: CASSENRVLKDTEAFF

v_gene: TRBV27
j_gene: TRBJ1-1
CDR3aa: CASSSTGVGAEAFF

v_gene: TRBV25-1
j_gene: TRBJ1-4
CDR3aa: CASSVGTGGNEKLFF

v_gene: TRBV11-3
j_gene: TRBJ2-2
CDR3aa: CASSLIAANTGELFF

v_gene: TRBV30
j_gene: TRBJ1-6
CDR3aa: CAWNPTQIGSPLHF

v_gene: TRBV5-6
j_gene: TRBJ2-1
CDR3aa: CASSTGLAGSLGVNEQFF

v_gene: TRBV9
j_gene: TRBJ1-2
CDR3aa: CASTEVGDYGYTF

v_gene: TRBV6-2/TRBV6-3
j_gene: TRBJ2-1
CDR3aa: CASSYLAVDEQFF

v_gene: TRBV24-1
j_gene: TRBJ1-5
CDR3aa: CATSDRGLQPQHF

v_gene: TRBV18
j_gene: TRBJ2-1
CDR3aa: CASSFGTPQLINEQFF

v_gene: TRBV19
j_gene: TRBJ1-5
CDR3aa: CATLGRGRGGNQPQHF

v_gene: TRBV6-6
j_gene: TRBJ2-4
CDR3aa: CASKPGQGKNIQYF

v_gene: TRBV6-1
j_gene: TRBJ2-5
CDR3aa: CASSEGYSLKTQYF

v_gene: TRBV24-1
j_gene: TRBJ1-4
CDR3aa: CATSDPRGIGEKLFF

v_gene: TRBV9
j_gene: TRBJ1-2
CDR3aa: CASSGGQGSGYTF

v_gene: TRBV14
j_gene: TRBJ2-5
CDR3aa: CASSQLPGTGAETQYF